These T cell receptor beta chains were read from a single sample in a study of response to subunit inactivated influenza vaccine. TCRdb recomputed calls from the RT-PCR reads with MiXCR, one row per CDR3 protein. This sample has around 530,000 distinct CDR3 sequences; more than 15% occur once, and the top ten carry 2.5% to 3.5%. Source: CD4+ T cells sorted from PBMCs, taken about 24 months after vaccination. All receptors come from a man in his fifties or sixties who received an inactivated influenza vaccine. CDR3s include the opening cysteine and the closing phenylalanine or tryptophan. A D gene is named only where the DNA matches it firmly. A clone size is listed for some rows: how often the clone was seen (once, few, many), or a class if it is expanded.

CDR3 DNA	CDR3 protein	D gene	clone size	V gene	J gene
TGCAGTGCTGTAAGGACAGCTAACCAGCCCCAGCATTTT	CSAVRTANQPQHF	NA	NA	TRBV20-1	TRBJ1-5
TGCGCCAGCAGCCAAGAAGGACTAGCGGTTACCGGGGAGCTGTTTTTT	CASSQEGLAVTGELFF	TRBD2	NA	TRBV4-1	TRBJ2-2
TGCAGTGCGCTTCAGTCTTGGCCCACCCCGGATACGCAGTATTTT	CSALQSWPTPDTQYF	NA	NA	TRBV20-1	TRBJ2-3
TGTGCCAGCAGCTACGGGACAGGGTGGTACTTC	CASSYGTGWYF	TRBD1	few	TRBV28	TRBJ2-7
TGCAGTGCTATAATCCCCCCAGAGACTTTGAGGGAGCAGTACTTC	CSAIIPPETLREQYF	NA	NA	TRBV20-1	TRBJ2-7
TGTGCCAGCAGCCGGGACTACGACAATGAGCAGTTCTTC	CASSRDYDNEQFF	TRBD2	few	TRBV4-2	TRBJ2-1
TGTGCCAGCAGTTCCGCTGGCAGGACAGGGGTCTCCGGGGAGCTGTTTTTT	CASSSAGRTGVSGELFF	TRBD1	few	TRBV28	TRBJ2-2
TGTGCCAGCACCCTTTTGACAGTCAACACCGGGGAGCTGTTTTTT	CASTLLTVNTGELFF	NA	few	TRBV2	TRBJ2-2
TGCAGTGCCCCGGGGGCCATTGGGAACTACGAGCAGTACTTC	CSAPGAIGNYEQYF	NA	many	TRBV20-1	TRBJ2-7
TGTGCCAGCAGCTCCCGACTAGCGGCAAGCTCCTACAATGAGCAGTTCTTC	CASSSRLAASSYNEQFF	TRBD2	NA	TRBV4-2	TRBJ2-1
TGTGCCAGCAGCTTAAGGGATCGAGGCTACACCTTC	CASSLRDRGYTF	NA	NA	TRBV7-9	TRBJ1-2
TGTGCCATCAGTGAGCCGAGGGCTCTCTTCACAGATACGCAGTATTTT	CAISEPRALFTDTQYF	NA	NA	TRBV10-3	TRBJ2-3
TGTGCCAGCAGCCCAGCCGGGCCCACCTATGGCTACACCTTC	CASSPAGPTYGYTF	NA	once	TRBV11-1	TRBJ1-2
TGCGCCAGCAGCCAAGGGACGGGGCGGGGGGACGAGCAGTACTTC	CASSQGTGRGDEQYF	TRBD2	many	TRBV4-3	TRBJ2-7
TGCGCCAGCAGCCAAGTCTACAGGGGCCTTTCGAACACCGGGGAGCTGTTTTTT	CASSQVYRGLSNTGELFF	TRBD1	few	TRBV4-3	TRBJ2-2
TGCAGCGTTGATCCCAGGGAGAGCACAGATACGCAGTATTTT	CSVDPRESTDTQYF	NA	few	TRBV29-1	TRBJ2-3
TGTGCCAGCAGTGAACGGACAGGAGCATACTACAATGAGCAGTTCTTC	CASSERTGAYYNEQFF	TRBD1	NA	TRBV25-1	TRBJ2-1
TGTGCCAGTACTATTCTCGGGACTAGCGGTTTCAATGAGCAGTTCTTC	CASTILGTSGFNEQFF	TRBD2	NA	TRBV19	TRBJ2-1
TGTGCCAGCAGTTCTCACAAGGGATTCCAAGAGACCCAGTACTTC	CASSSHKGFQETQYF	NA	NA	TRBV6-5	TRBJ2-5
TGTGCCTGGAGTGTAGCGGGAGTCCTCTCCTACGAGCAGTACTTC	CAWSVAGVLSYEQYF	TRBD2	NA	TRBV30	TRBJ2-7
TGTGCCAGCAAACGGGACAGGGGGAACACTGAAGCTTTCTTT	CASKRDRGNTEAFF	TRBD1	NA	TRBV6-2/TRBV6-3	TRBJ1-1
TGTGCCAGTAGTTCGAGGGGGCTGTGGCAAGAGACCCAGTACTTC	CASSSRGLWQETQYF	TRBD1	NA	TRBV19	TRBJ2-5
TGTGCCAGCAGCTTAATGTGGACGTTCGGAAGGGATGAGCAGTTCTTC	CASSLMWTFGRDEQFF	NA	few	TRBV7-9	TRBJ2-1
TGCGCCAGCAGCTTGGCCAACAGGGGGGGGACTGAAGCTTTCTTT	CASSLANRGGTEAFF	TRBD1	once	TRBV5-1	TRBJ1-1
TGTGCCAGCAGCCAAAGCTTGGGACAGGGAAAATACAATGAGCAGTTCTTC	CASSQSLGQGKYNEQFF	TRBD1	many	TRBV7-9	TRBJ2-1
TGCGCCAGCAGCCAAATGGGGGGGCACCCGAACACTGAAGCTTTCTTT	CASSQMGGHPNTEAFF	NA	NA	TRBV5-1	TRBJ1-1
TGCGCCAGCTTGCCGGGAGGCGGGGGCAGAACCGGGGAGCTGTTTTTT	CASLPGGGGRTGELFF	NA	many	TRBV5-1	TRBJ2-2
TGTGCCACCAGTGATTTGAAGCCAGGTCGCAATGAGCAGTTCTTC	CATSDLKPGRNEQFF	NA	NA	TRBV24-1	TRBJ2-1
TGTGCCAGCAGCCCCCACAAAGACACCGGGGTGCTGTTTTTT	CASSPHKDTGVLFF	NA	NA	TRBV11-1	TRBJ2-2
TGTGCCAGCAGTGACCCCCTCGATGTGAGCAGGCAGACCCAGTACTTC	CASSDPLDVSRQTQYF	NA	NA	TRBV2	TRBJ2-5
TGCGCCAGCAGCCAAAGAAGGGTTGGGACAGTGAACACCGGGGAGCTGTTTTTT	CASSQRRVGTVNTGELFF	TRBD1	many	TRBV4-1	TRBJ2-2
TGTGCCAGCAGTCGACAGAAAGGATGGGATACGCAGTATTTT	CASSRQKGWDTQYF	NA	NA	TRBV6-1	TRBJ2-3
TGTGCCAGCTACCCGTACCCAGGGGTAGATACGCAGTATTTT	CASYPYPGVDTQYF	NA	few	TRBV6-1	TRBJ2-3
TGCGCCAGCAGCGGTTCGAGCTGGAACACTGAAGCTTTCTTT	CASSGSSWNTEAFF	NA	few	TRBV4-3	TRBJ1-1
TGTGCCAGCTCACCCCGAGCAGTCTCCTACGAGCAGTACTTC	CASSPRAVSYEQYF	NA	NA	TRBV18	TRBJ2-7
TGTGCCAGCAGCCTTGGACTAGCGGGGAACACAGATACGCAGTATTTT	CASSLGLAGNTDTQYF	TRBD2	few	TRBV3-1	TRBJ2-3
TGTGCCAGCAGCCCTACCGGGGGCCCTAATGAAAAACTGTTTTTT	CASSPTGGPNEKLFF	NA	many	TRBV12-3/TRBV12-4	TRBJ1-4
TGCGCCAGCAGCACCGGGACAGCCAATGAAAAACTGTTTTTT	CASSTGTANEKLFF	TRBD1	few	TRBV5-1	TRBJ1-4
TGCAGTGCTGGCAGGCCCCAAGACGGCAATCAGCCCCAGCATTTT	CSAGRPQDGNQPQHF	NA	few	TRBV20-1	TRBJ1-5
TGTGCCAGCATCCCCGGGACTAGCGTCTCCTACGAGCAGTACTTC	CASIPGTSVSYEQYF	TRBD2	NA	TRBV7-2	TRBJ2-7
TGTGCCAGCAGCTTAGCCGTTACCACAGGAAACACCATATATTTT	CASSLAVTTGNTIYF	NA	few	TRBV7-2	TRBJ1-3
TGTGCCAGCCGACGGGGAGGGGACTACAATGAGCAGTTCTTC	CASRRGGDYNEQFF	TRBD2	many	TRBV28	TRBJ2-1
TGCAGCGTCGCAACCTTACAGGGGCCTCGAGAGACCCAGTACTTC	CSVATLQGPRETQYF	TRBD1	NA	TRBV29-1	TRBJ2-5
TGTGCCAGCAGCTTAATTTCGACAGGGGTCGTTCCTGAAGCTTTCTTT	CASSLISTGVVPEAFF	TRBD1	NA	TRBV7-8	TRBJ1-1
TGTGCCATCAGTGATCAGGGGGCGGCTGAGCAGTTCTTC	CAISDQGAAEQFF	TRBD1	few	TRBV10-3	TRBJ2-1